Included here is one T cell receptor beta chain sequence, with context. The sample belongs to a study of identical twins. This CDR3 comprises 14 residues. Trimming removed 1 base at V and 5 bases at J, with 10 bases between. CDR1 and CDR2 (germline): SGHKS, YYEKEE (reference sequence). TCRdb reprocessed the 5' RACE reads via MiXCR and lists one record per CDR3 protein. Here the sample spans around 280,000 distinct CDR3 sequences, roughly 8.6% being singletons. Separately, the same data were catalogued under a study of yellow fever vaccine responses in identical twins.

This chain joins TRBV5-5 and TRBJ1-5; D ambiguous. Sequences were obtained from memory (CD45RO+) T cells sorted from blood. The receptor was isolated from a woman between 18 and 29 years old in good health. The CDR3 DNA follows: TGTGCCAGCAGCTTGAGATACGGAGATCAGCCCCAGCATTTT. It specifies CASSLRYGDQPQHF.